This record concerns one T cell receptor (beta chain) sequence. These data are taken from a study of blood T cell repertoires in COVID-19. Across the whole study: T cells, B-cell-depleted T cells, or PBMCs provided the cDNA or gDNA that served as material.

The germline gives CDR1 DFQATT, CDR2 SNEGSKA (reference sequence). This CDR3 has 13 amino acids. Trimming stripped 3 bases from V and 1 base from J, with 9 bases between. Methods used by the authors: Estimates of nucleated cell counts were drawn from the amplification of reference gene primers. The repertoire was sequenced with immunoSEQ multiplex PCR; TCRdb's copy has only in-frame clones and lacks some. That table gives V, J and clone size, and the DNA gave D and trimming. This sample yields a few hundred thousand clones, of which approximately 91% are seen a single time; 15% to 20% belongs to the top ten.

The rearrangement links TRBV20-1 to TRBJ1-1; D is possibly TRBD1 (5 bases). The source of this sequence is a man aged 50 or older with COVID-19, enrolled during active disease. Material for sequencing was peripheral blood. CDR3: CSASKDTNTEAFF. The CDR3 DNA reads TGCAGTGCTAGTAAGGACACGAACACTGAAGCTTTCTTT.